This T cell receptor beta chain stems from a study of shared clonotypes between healthy human individuals. Study results and caveats: The naive CD4 repertoires of a handful of donors were compared, and approximately 5% of clonotypes were shared. Memory subsets generally showed smaller estimated richness than naive subsets did. The study found lower generation probabilities in non-shared clonotypes than in those shared by all four donors.

This CDR3 contains 16 residues. Germline V CDR1 and CDR2: SGHTA, FQGNSA. Trimming pared 1 base from V and 7 bases from J, leaving 18 bases between. Clones were read by immunoSEQ multiplex PCR, and TCRdb kept only the in-frame ones, dropping some. In the table there are 2 million to 3 million clones, approximately 93% of which are singletons. This clone has just one count. Its antigen is unidentified. The sequence derives from a man between 18 and 35 years old in good health. Some clones in this sample may be carry-over from other donors' samples. The chain employs TRBV7-2 and TRBJ2-3, with TRBD1 as a possible D gene (6 bases). The source material was naive CD4+ T cells from PBMCs. Subset denoted: CD45RA+ positively selected. In DNA form, the CDR3 reads TGTGCCAGCAGCTTAGAACCGGGACACCCAAGGAATACGCAGTATTTT. Its translation is CASSLEPGHPRNTQYF.